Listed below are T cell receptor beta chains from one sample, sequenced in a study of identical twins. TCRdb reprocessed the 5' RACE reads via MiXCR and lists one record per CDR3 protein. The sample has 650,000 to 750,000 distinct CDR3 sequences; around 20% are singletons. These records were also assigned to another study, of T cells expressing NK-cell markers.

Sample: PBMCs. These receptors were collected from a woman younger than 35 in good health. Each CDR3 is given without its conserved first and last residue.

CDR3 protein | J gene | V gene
ASSRRGSYEQY | TRBJ2-7 | TRBV3-1
SVEDTGTRDDEQF | TRBJ2-1 | TRBV29-1
ASSFNGGSYEQY | TRBJ2-7 | TRBV5-4
STWTDYNEQF | TRBJ2-1 | TRBV29-1
SARDQTRDNEQF | TRBJ2-1 | TRBV20-1
APMTEGDTQY | TRBJ2-3 | TRBV2
ASVRSYASGANVLT | TRBJ2-6 | TRBV7-9
ASTRGSDRDIDEQF | TRBJ2-1 | TRBV13
ASSYRYLNEQF | TRBJ2-1 | TRBV6-2/TRBV6-3
ASSVGSGSYNEQF | TRBJ2-1 | TRBV9
ASSVGQGATY | TRBJ2-4 | TRBV6-2/TRBV6-3
ASSPGQGVSPLH | TRBJ1-6 | TRBV27
ASSPTGGPYEQY | TRBJ2-7 | TRBV5-1
ASSLLASPVGGYT | TRBJ1-2 | TRBV12-3/TRBV12-4
SVQAQLGEKLF | TRBJ1-4 | TRBV29-1
ASSTSSGSYEQY | TRBJ2-7 | TRBV7-7
ASTRWTSGGQGDTQY | TRBJ2-3 | TRBV12-3/TRBV12-4
ASSLTGITTEAF | TRBJ1-1 | TRBV7-9
SARGRLGGETQY | TRBJ2-5 | TRBV20-1
ASSLQGPKNIQY | TRBJ2-4 | TRBV27
ASSYSRPVYEQY | TRBJ2-7 | TRBV6-2/TRBV6-3
ASSGGTGGNSPLH | TRBJ1-6 | TRBV25-1
ASSRQAYNEQF | TRBJ2-1 | TRBV5-5
ASSSPTSHAHTGELF | TRBJ2-2 | TRBV11-2
SVSEGSYEQY | TRBJ2-7 | TRBV29-1
ASSQDWGVGRRDTQY | TRBJ2-3 | TRBV3-1
AISDVAGTDTQY | TRBJ2-3 | TRBV10-3
ASSFTNSNQPQH | TRBJ1-5 | TRBV6-2/TRBV6-3
ASSDHGGWTGELF | TRBJ2-2 | TRBV25-1
ASSLAPGLAGGREQF | TRBJ2-1 | TRBV7-9
AWATFVLAGPHTKYNEQF | TRBJ2-1 | TRBV30
ASRGTVLVDTQY | TRBJ2-3 | TRBV5-1
SAAGSSETQY | TRBJ2-5 | TRBV20-1